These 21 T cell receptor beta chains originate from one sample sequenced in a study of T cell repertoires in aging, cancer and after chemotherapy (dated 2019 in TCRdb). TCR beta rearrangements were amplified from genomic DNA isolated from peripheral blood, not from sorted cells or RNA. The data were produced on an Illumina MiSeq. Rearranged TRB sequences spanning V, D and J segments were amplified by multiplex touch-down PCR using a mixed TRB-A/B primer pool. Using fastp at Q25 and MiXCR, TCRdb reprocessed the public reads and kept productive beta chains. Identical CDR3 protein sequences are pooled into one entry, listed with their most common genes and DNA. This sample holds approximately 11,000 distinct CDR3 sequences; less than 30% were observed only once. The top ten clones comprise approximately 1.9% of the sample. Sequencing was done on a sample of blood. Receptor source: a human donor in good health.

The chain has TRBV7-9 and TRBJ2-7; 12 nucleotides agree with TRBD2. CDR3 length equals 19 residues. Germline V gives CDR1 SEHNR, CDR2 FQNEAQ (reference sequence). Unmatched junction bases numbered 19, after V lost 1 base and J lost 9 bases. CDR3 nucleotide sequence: TGTGCCAGCAGCTTAGGGTTCCCGGGACTAGCGGGCCCTCGGGAGGGGCAGTACTTC. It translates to CASSLGFPGLAGPREGQYF.

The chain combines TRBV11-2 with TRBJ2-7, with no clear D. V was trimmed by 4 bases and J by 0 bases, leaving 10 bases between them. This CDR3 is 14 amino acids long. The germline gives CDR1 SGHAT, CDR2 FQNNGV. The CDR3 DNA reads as TGTGCCAGCAGCTGGGGTCCAAGCTCCTACGAGCAGTACTTC. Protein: CASSWGPSSYEQYF.

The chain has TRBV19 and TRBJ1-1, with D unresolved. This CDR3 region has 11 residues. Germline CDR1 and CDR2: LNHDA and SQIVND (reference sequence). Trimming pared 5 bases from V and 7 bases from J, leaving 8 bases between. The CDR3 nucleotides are TGTGCCAGTAGTTGGCAGATTGAAGCTTTCTTT. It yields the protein CASSWQIEAFF.

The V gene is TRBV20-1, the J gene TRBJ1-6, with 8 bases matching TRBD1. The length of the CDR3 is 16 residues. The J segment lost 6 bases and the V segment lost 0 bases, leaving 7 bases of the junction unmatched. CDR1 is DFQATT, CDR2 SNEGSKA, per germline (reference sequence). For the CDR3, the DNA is TGCAGTGCTAGAGATTCCGGACAGGGACGTAATTCACCCCTCCACTTT. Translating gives CSARDSGQGRNSPLHF.

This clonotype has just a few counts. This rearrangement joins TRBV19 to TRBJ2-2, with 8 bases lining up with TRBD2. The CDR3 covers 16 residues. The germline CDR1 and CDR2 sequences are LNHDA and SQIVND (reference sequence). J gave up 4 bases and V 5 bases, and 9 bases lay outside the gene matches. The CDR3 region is CASSAPGGASTGELFF. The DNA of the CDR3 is TGTGCCAGTAGTGCTCCGGGAGGGGCGAGCACCGGGGAGCTGTTTTTT.

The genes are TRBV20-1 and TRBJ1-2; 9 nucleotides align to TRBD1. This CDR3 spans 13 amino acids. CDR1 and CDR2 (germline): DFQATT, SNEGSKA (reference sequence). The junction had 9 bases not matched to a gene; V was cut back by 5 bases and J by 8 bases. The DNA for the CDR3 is TGCAGTGCTGGGAGGGGGACAGGGTACGGCTACACCTTC. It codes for CSAGRGTGYGYTF.

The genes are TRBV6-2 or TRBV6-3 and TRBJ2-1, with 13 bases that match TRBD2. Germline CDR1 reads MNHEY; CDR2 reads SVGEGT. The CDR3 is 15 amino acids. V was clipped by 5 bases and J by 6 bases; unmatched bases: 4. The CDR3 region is CASSPRLAGGNEQFF. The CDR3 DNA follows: TGTGCCAGCAGTCCCAGACTAGCGGGAGGCAATGAGCAGTTCTTC.

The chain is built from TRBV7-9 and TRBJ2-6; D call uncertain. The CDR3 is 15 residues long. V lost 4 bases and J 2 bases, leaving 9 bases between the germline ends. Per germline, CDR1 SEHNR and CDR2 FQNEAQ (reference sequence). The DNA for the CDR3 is TGTGCCAGCAGCTCCGAAAGGCCTGGGGCCAACGTCCTGACTTTC. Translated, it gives CASSSERPGANVLTF.

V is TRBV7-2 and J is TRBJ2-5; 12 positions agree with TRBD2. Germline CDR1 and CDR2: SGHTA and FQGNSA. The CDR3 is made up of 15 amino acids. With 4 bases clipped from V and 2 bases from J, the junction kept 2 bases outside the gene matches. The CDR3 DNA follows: TGTGCCAGCAGCTACGGACTAGCGGGACAAGAGACCCAGTACTTC. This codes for CASSYGLAGQETQYF.

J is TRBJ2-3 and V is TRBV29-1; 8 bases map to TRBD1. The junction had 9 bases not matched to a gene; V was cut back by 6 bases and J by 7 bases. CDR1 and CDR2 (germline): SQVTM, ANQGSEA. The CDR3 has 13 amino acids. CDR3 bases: TGCAGCGTGGGGTCGACAGGGGTGAATACGCAGTATTTT. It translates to CSVGSTGVNTQYF.

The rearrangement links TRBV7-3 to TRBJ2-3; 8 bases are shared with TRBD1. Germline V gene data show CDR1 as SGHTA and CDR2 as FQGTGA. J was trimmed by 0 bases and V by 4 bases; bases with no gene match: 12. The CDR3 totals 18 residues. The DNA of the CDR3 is TGTGCCAGCAGCTCCGGGCAGGGGGCTTTTACTAGCACAGATACGCAGTATTTT. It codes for CASSSGQGAFTSTDTQYF.

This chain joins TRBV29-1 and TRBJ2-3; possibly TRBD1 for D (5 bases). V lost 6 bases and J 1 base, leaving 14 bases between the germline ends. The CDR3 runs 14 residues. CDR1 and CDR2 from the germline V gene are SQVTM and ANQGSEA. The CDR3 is CSVLRQGRTDTQYF. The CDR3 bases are TGCAGCGTCCTGAGGCAGGGCCGCACAGATACGCAGTATTTT.

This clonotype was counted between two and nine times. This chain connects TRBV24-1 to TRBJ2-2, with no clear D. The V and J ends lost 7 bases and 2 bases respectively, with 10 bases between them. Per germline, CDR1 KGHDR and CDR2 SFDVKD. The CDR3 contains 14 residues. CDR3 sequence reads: CATSEAPNTGELFF. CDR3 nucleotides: TGTGCCACCAGCGAGGCCCCAAACACCGGGGAGCTGTTTTTT.

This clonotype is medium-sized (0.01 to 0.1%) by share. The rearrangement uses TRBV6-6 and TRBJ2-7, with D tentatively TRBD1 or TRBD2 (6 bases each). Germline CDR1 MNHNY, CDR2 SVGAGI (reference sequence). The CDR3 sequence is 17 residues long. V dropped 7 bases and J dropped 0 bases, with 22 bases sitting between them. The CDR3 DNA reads TGTGCCAGCACCACAACCGGAGGGGGAGGCGGCTCCTACGAGCAGTACTTC. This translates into CASTTTGGGGGSYEQYF.

CDR3 sequence (DNA): TGTGCCAGCAGCATTCCGAGGGCAACTAATGAAAAACTGTTTTTT. It specifies CASSIPRATNEKLFF. This chain links TRBV28 with TRBJ1-4; the D is unclear. V lost 6 bases, J lost 0 bases, and 11 bases lay in between. CDR1 and CDR2 (germline): MDHEN, SYDVKM. The length of the CDR3 is 15 residues.

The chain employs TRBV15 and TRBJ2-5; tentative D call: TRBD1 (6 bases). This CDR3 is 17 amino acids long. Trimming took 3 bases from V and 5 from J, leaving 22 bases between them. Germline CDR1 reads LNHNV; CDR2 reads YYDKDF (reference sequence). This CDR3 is CATSSILGEGTSETQYF. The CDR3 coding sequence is TGTGCCACCAGCAGTATACTAGGTGAGGGGACAAGCGAGACCCAGTACTTC.

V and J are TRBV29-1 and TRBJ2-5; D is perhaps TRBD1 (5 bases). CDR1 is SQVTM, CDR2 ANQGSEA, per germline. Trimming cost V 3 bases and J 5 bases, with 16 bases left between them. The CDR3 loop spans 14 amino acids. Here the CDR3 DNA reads TGCAGCGTTGAGGGCACTGGACAATTCGAGACCCAGTACTTC. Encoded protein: CSVEGTGQFETQYF.

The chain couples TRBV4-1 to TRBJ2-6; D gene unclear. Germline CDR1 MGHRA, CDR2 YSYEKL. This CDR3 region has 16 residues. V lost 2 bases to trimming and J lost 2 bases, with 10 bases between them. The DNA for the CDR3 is TGCGCCAGCAGCCAAAGGGTTGCCACTGGGGCCAACGTCCTGACTTTC. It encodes CASSQRVATGANVLTF.

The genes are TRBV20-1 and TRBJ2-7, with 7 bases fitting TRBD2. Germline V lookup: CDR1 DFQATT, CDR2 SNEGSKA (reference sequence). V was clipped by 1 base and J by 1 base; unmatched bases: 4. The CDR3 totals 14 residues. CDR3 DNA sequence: TGCAGTGCTAGAGGGGAGGGGCCTTCCTACGAGCAGTACTTC. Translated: CSARGEGPSYEQYF.

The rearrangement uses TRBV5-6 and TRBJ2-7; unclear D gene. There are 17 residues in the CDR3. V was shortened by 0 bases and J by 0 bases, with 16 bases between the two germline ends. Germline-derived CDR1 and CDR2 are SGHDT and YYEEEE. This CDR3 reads CASSLASGSSFSYEQYF. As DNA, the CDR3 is TGTGCCAGCAGCTTGGCCTCTGGCAGCTCCTTCTCCTACGAGCAGTACTTC.

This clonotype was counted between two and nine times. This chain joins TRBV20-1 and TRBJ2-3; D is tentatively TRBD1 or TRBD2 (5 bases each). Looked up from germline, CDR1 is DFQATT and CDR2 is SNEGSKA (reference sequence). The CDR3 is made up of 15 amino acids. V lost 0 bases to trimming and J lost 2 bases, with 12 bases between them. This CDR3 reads CSAREQGRYTDTQYF. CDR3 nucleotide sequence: TGCAGTGCTAGAGAGCAGGGACGGTACACAGATACGCAGTATTTT.